One sample yielded the 22 T cell receptor beta chains listed below, sequenced in a study of cytomegalovirus exposure and HLA in healthy donors. Vbeta (60) and Jbeta (13) primers were used in the PCR. Clones were sequenced by immunoSEQ multiplex PCR, and TCRdb holds only the in-frame ones, with some missing. The profile shows some 120,000 clones, around two thirds of them singletons. The sample consisted of PBMCs. These TCRs come from a human donor in good health.

In this sample, this clone turned up once. The chain uses TRBV7-2 and TRBJ2-5; 7 nucleotides match TRBD2. Per germline, CDR1 SGHTA and CDR2 FQGNSA. The CDR3 contains 14 residues. V lost 1 base to trimming and J lost 7 bases; unmatched junction nucleotides: 6. The CDR3 is CASSLGGGQGTQYF. The CDR3 DNA is TGTGCCAGCAGCTTAGGGGGGGGTCAGGGGACCCAGTACTTC.

The CDR3 sequence is CASSVGDGDRTGQPQHF. The CDR3 bases are TGTGCCAGCAGCGTAGGGGATGGGGACAGGACGGGGCAGCCCCAGCATTTT. The V call is TRBV9, the J call TRBJ1-5, with TRBD1 matching 8 bases. CDR1 and CDR2 (germline): SGDLS, YYNGEE. After removal of 0 bases from V and 7 bases from J, the junction contained 12 bases not matched to a gene. This CDR3 has 17 amino acids.

This chain uses TRBV4-1 with TRBJ2-5, with 11 bases aligning to TRBD2. The germline gives CDR1 MGHRA, CDR2 YSYEKL. The CDR3 is made up of 18 amino acids. V dropped 1 base and J dropped 2; count of bases not matched to a gene: 9. The CDR3 DNA is TGCGCCAGCAGCCAAGTCTTTTGGGCTAGCGGGGGGCAAGAGACCCAGTACTTC. Residues: CASSQVFWASGGQETQYF.

This sequence joins TRBV27 and TRBJ2-1, with 8 bases aligning to TRBD1. The CDR3 contains 16 residues. With V trimmed by 5 bases and J by 3 bases, 9 bases remained unmatched. The germline gives CDR1 MNHEY, CDR2 SMNVEV (reference sequence). The chain's CDR3 is CASSPIAQGGYNEQFF. CDR3 DNA sequence: TGTGCCAGCAGTCCGATCGCACAGGGGGGCTACAATGAGCAGTTCTTC.

This clone was observed a few times. The rearrangement links TRBV5-4 to TRBJ1-1, with no clear D. The CDR3 has 14 amino acids. V dropped 4 bases and J dropped 6 bases, with 16 bases sitting between them. Germline CDR1 reads SGHNT; CDR2 reads YYREEE (reference sequence). The CDR3 DNA reads TGTGCCAGCAGCCAGAACGTGAGAGAGGCTGAAGCTTTCTTT. Translated, it gives CASSQNVREAEAFF.

This clone occurred once. The rearrangement joins TRBV5-1 to TRBJ2-3; TRBD2 is a possible D gene (6 bases). The germline CDR1 and CDR2 sequences are SGHRS and YFSETQ. The ends were cut back, 1 base at V and 5 bases at J, with 11 bases in the middle. CDR3 size: 14 residues. CDR3 nucleotide sequence: TGCGCCAGCAGCTTGTCCGGGAGTGGAGATACGCAGTATTTT. Amino acid sequence: CASSLSGSGDTQYF.

This chain links TRBV4-1 with TRBJ1-1; D may be TRBD1 (6 bases). V lost 3 bases to trimming and J lost 1 base, with 18 bases between them. Germline assignment: CDR1 MGHRA and CDR2 YSYEKL. This CDR3 has 17 amino acids. CDR3 sequence: CASSHPLTRGSNTEAFF. The CDR3 region has the DNA TGCGCCAGCAGCCACCCACTGACCAGGGGTTCGAACACTGAAGCTTTCTTT.

The chain links TRBV28 to TRBJ2-4; 7 bases align to TRBD1. Trimming removed 6 bases from V and 12 bases from J; junction bases left unmatched: 2. Germline V gene data show CDR1 as MDHEN and CDR2 as SYDVKM. CDR3 length equals 10 residues. The CDR3 here is CASRGQYQYF. CDR3 nucleotides: TGTGCCAGCAGGGGACAGTATCAGTACTTC.

The chain has TRBV30 and TRBJ2-3; 13 bases map to TRBD2. The CDR3 has 14 amino acids. With V trimmed by 8 bases and J by 4 bases, 6 bases remained unmatched. CDR1 is GTSNPN and CDR2 is SVGIG in the germline V gene (reference sequence). CDR3 in DNA: TGTGCCCGAACTAGCGGGAGGGCCTCAGATACGCAGTATTTT. This gives the protein CARTSGRASDTQYF.

V is TRBV10-3 and J is TRBJ2-1, with 15 bases matching TRBD2. V lost 2 bases, J lost 8 bases, and 4 bases stayed unmatched. The germline gives CDR1 ENHRY, CDR2 SYGVKD. The length of the CDR3 is 16 residues. The CDR3 protein is CAISEGTSGRPYEQFF. The CDR3 DNA reads TGTGCCATCAGTGAGGGGACTAGCGGGAGGCCCTATGAGCAGTTCTTC.

DNA for the CDR3: TGTGCCAGCAGCCTTCTGGCAGGGGCCAACGTCCTGACTTTC. This gives the protein CASSLLAGANVLTF. This chain uses TRBV13 with TRBJ2-6, with D unclear. CDR1 and CDR2 from the germline V gene are PRHDT and FYEKMQ (reference sequence). Trimming cost V 5 bases and J 4 bases, with 9 bases left between them. The CDR3 runs to 14 residues.

This chain joins TRBV11-2 and TRBJ1-6; 7 bases are shared with TRBD1. The CDR3 totals 14 residues. Germline CDR1 and CDR2: SGHAT and FQNNGV. V shed 5 bases and J 6 bases; nucleotides not matched to a gene: 4. DNA for the CDR3: TGTGCCAGCAGCCCGGGACAGCTTAATTCACCCCTCCACTTT. Protein: CASSPGQLNSPLHF.

The CDR3 region has the DNA TGCGCCAGCAGCGCCCAGGGAGGAGGTAGGGATACGCAGTATTTT. It is translated as CASSAQGGGRDTQYF. The chain combines TRBV5-1 with TRBJ2-3; a weak D match, TRBD2 (6 bases). The CDR3 is 15 residues long. The V end lost 4 bases, the J end lost 6 bases, and 18 bases lay between the germline ends. Germline V CDR1 and CDR2: SGHRS, YFSETQ.

The rearrangement uses TRBV6-5 and TRBJ2-1; a weak D match, TRBD1 (5 bases). This CDR3 region has 16 residues. Germline V CDR1 and CDR2: MNHEY, SVGAGI. The ends were cut back, 4 bases at V and 7 bases at J, with 20 bases in the middle. The CDR3 nucleotides are TGTGCCAGCAGTTCACTGTCGGACCCAAAGGGGAATGAGCAGTTCTTC. It codes for CASSSLSDPKGNEQFF.

This clone appeared once. The V call is TRBV30, the J call TRBJ1-2; possible D gene TRBD1, 5 bases. The V gene's germline CDR1 is GTSNPN and CDR2 SVGIG (reference sequence). CDR3 length: 14 amino acids. Trimming cost V 2 bases and J 0 bases, with 10 bases left between them. DNA for the CDR3: TGTGCCTGGAGTACAGGTTTAGCTAACTATGGCTACACCTTC. Translated: CAWSTGLANYGYTF. The full variable domain, completed using reference TRBV30 and TRBJ1-2, is SQTIHQWPATLVQPVGSPLSLECTVEGTSNPNLYWYRQAAGRGLQLLFYSVGIGQISSEVPQNLSASRPQDRQFILSSKKLLLSDSGFYLCAWSTGLANYGYTFGSGTRLTVV.

The chain combines TRBV2 with TRBJ1-5; no clear D gene. The CDR3 is 15 amino acids. The V gene lost 6 bases and the J gene lost 3 bases, with 15 bases spanning the gap. From germline, CDR1 is SNHLY and CDR2 FYNNEI. This CDR3 is CASRLIALNNQPQHF. Here the CDR3 DNA reads TGTGCCAGCAGATTGATAGCGCTCAACAATCAGCCCCAGCATTTT.

The V call is TRBV19, the J call TRBJ2-6; possibly TRBD1 for D (6 bases). The CDR3 contains 15 residues. V was cut by 6 bases and J by 2 bases, with 11 bases left in between. CDR1 and CDR2 (germline): LNHDA, SQIVND (reference sequence). CDR3 in DNA: TGTGCCAGTAGGATTACAGGGACTGGGGCCAACGTCCTGACTTTC. Amino acids: CASRITGTGANVLTF.

The CDR3 sequence is CASSDSSTGGGYTF. CDR3 DNA sequence: TGTGCCAGCAGTGATTCTTCGACAGGTGGCGGCTACACCTTC. The chain combines TRBV2 with TRBJ1-2; possible D gene TRBD1, 6 bases. This CDR3 is 14 amino acids long. The germline V gene has CDR1 SNHLY and CDR2 FYNNEI. The V gene lost 3 bases and the J gene lost 8 bases, with 16 bases spanning the gap.

The chain is built from TRBV28 and TRBJ1-2, with D possibly TRBD1 on 6 matching bases. The CDR3 runs to 17 residues. With 1 base removed from V and 0 bases from J, the gap between germline ends came to 15 bases. CDR1 is MDHEN and CDR2 is SYDVKM in the germline V gene. The CDR3 DNA reads TGTGCCAGCAGTTTATTGGGGGGGCTGGGTCCTAACTATGGCTACACCTTC. This sequence encodes CASSLLGGLGPNYGYTF.

The chain uses TRBV7-9 and TRBJ1-4; the D is unclear. Germline CDR1 reads SEHNR; CDR2 reads FQNEAQ (reference sequence). V lost 5 bases to trimming and J lost 3 bases, with 13 bases between them. This CDR3 spans 15 amino acids. The CDR3 coding sequence is TGTGCCAGCAGCCCGGGTGGCAGATCTAATGAAAAACTGTTTTTT. It codes for CASSPGGRSNEKLFF.

The genes are TRBV10-3 and TRBJ2-1, with D possibly being TRBD1 (5 bases). The V gene's germline CDR1 is ENHRY and CDR2 SYGVKD. Trimming shortened V by 8 bases and J by 7 bases, and 15 bases separated the two germline ends. The CDR3 totals 13 residues. In nucleotides, the CDR3 is TGTGCCATCTCGCAGGGAAGAGAGAATGAGCAGTTCTTC. Translation gives CAISQGRENEQFF.

The rearrangement links TRBV5-1 to TRBJ1-1, with TRBD1 identical over 9 bases. The V and J ends lost 4 bases and 4 bases, in that order; junction bases with no gene match: 5. From germline, CDR1 is SGHRS and CDR2 YFSETQ. The CDR3 loop spans 14 amino acids. Here the CDR3 DNA reads TGCGCCAGCAGCCTCACAGGGGGCCCCACTGAAGCTTTCTTT. Protein product: CASSLTGGPTEAFF.